This TCR beta chain is drawn from a study of Ad26.COV2.S vaccination and SARS-CoV-2 variants. For the study at large: The vaccine Ad26.COV2.S was put into the muscle once, or twice with 56 days between.

Data came from immunoSEQ multiplex PCR; TCRdb stores just in-frame clones and leaves some out. The top ten hold over 5% of the sample, which has around 310,000 clones, almost 90% seen once. Sample treatment: approximately 18 received Ad26.COV2.S at low or high dose, single or two shots; 5 received placebo; per-sample allocation not given. Samples were taken on day 63 after the first vaccine or placebo injection. The ends lost 4 bases at V and 2 bases at J; junction bases unmatched: 6. Germline CDR1 reads SGHRS; CDR2 reads YFSETQ. The CDR3 runs to 16 residues. The source of this sequence is a person between 18 and 60 years old who received the Ad26.COV2.S COVID-19 vaccine or a placebo. V gene TRBV5-1 combines with J gene TRBJ1-4; TRBD1 agrees at 9 bases. Specimen: peripheral blood, collected in a trial of Ad26.COV2.S vaccine versus placebo. The CDR3 reads CASSPDRGGTNEKLFF. The CDR3, as DNA: TGCGCCAGCAGCCCGGACAGGGGAGGCACTAATGAAAAACTGTTTTTT.